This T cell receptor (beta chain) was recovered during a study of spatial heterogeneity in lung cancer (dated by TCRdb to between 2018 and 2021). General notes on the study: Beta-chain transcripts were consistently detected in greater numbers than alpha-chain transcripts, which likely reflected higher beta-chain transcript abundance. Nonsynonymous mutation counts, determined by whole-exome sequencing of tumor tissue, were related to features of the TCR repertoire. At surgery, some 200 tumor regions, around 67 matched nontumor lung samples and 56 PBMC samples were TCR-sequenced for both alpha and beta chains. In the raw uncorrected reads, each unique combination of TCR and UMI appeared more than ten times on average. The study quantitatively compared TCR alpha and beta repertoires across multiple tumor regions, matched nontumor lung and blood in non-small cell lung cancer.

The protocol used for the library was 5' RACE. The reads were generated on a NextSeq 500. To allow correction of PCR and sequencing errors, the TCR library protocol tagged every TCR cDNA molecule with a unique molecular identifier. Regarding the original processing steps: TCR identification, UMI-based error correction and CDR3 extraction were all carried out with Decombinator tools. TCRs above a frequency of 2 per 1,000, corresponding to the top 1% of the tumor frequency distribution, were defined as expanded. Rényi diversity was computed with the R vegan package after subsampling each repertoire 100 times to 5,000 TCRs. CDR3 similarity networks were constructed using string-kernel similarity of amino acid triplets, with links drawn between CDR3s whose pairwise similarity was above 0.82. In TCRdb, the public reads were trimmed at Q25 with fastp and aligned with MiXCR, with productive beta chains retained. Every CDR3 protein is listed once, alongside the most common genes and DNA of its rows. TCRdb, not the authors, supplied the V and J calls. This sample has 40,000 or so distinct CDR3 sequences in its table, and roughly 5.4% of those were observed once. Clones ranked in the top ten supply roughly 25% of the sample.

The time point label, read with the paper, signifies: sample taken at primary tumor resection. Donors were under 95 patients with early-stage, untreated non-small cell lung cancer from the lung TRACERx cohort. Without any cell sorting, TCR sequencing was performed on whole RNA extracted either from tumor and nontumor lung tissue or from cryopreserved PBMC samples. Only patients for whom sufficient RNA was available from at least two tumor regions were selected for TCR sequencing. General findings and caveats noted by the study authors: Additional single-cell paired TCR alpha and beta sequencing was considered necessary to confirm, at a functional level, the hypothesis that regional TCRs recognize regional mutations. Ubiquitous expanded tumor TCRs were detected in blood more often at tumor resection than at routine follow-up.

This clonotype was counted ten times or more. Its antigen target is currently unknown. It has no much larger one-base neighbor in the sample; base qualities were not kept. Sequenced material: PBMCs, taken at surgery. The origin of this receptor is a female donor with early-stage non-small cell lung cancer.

The sequence in DNA is TGCAGTGCCCTTACTGGTGCAGATACGCAGTATTTT. Its translation reads: CSALTGADTQYF. Here the chain combines TRBV20-1 and TRBJ2-3; there is no confident call for the D gene. The germline V gene (reference sequence) gives CDR1 as DFQATT and CDR2 as SNEGSKA. Measured from the cysteine to the phenylalanine, the CDR3 is 12 residues long. Only the CDR3 part of the read is kept: 36 bases, read in frame from the first base. V sheds 6 bases and J sheds 4 bases, leaving 11 bases between their ends.